These T cell receptor beta chains were read from a single sample in a study of blood T cell repertoires in COVID-19. Repertoires were generated with immunoSEQ multiplex PCR, while TCRdb's copy carries only in-frame clones and drops some. This table holds around 81,000 clones, around 85% found once. Input material: peripheral blood. The origin of the receptors is a middle-aged man with acute or convalescent COVID-19. Each CDR3 is given with its conserved first and last residue. The D gene is left open where the match is weak. Where a row states a size, it is once, few, many or the class of an expanded clone; other rows omit it.

d_gene: TRBD1; j_gene: TRBJ1-1; abundance: NA; v_gene: TRBV6-5; CDR3aa: CAVQGAASKTEAFF; CDR3nt: TGTGCCGTACAGGGGGCAGCGAGTAAAACTGAAGCTTTCTTT
d_gene: TRBD1; j_gene: TRBJ1-1; abundance: NA; v_gene: TRBV7-2; CDR3aa: CASSTQRQGNTEAFF; CDR3nt: TGTGCCAGCAGCACACAGCGACAGGGGAACACTGAAGCTTTCTTT
d_gene: NA; j_gene: TRBJ1-4; abundance: NA; v_gene: TRBV7-6; CDR3aa: CASSHRAGREKLFF; CDR3nt: TGTGCCAGCAGCCACAGGGCTGGCCGGGAAAAACTGTTTTTT
d_gene: NA; j_gene: TRBJ1-1; abundance: NA; v_gene: TRBV29-1; CDR3aa: CSVELWNTEAFF; CDR3nt: TGCAGCGTTGAACTGTGGAACACTGAAGCTTTCTTT
d_gene: NA; j_gene: TRBJ2-6; abundance: NA; v_gene: TRBV5-1; CDR3aa: CASSPNAVTGANVLTF; CDR3nt: TGCGCCAGCAGCCCCAACGCGGTCACTGGGGCCAACGTCCTGACTTTC
d_gene: TRBD1; j_gene: TRBJ1-1; abundance: NA; v_gene: TRBV7-2; CDR3aa: CASSSGQGNTEAFF; CDR3nt: TGTGCCAGCAGCTCAGGACAGGGTAACACTGAAGCTTTCTTT
d_gene: NA; j_gene: TRBJ2-7; abundance: few; v_gene: TRBV20-1; CDR3aa: CRAGGAYEQYF; CDR3nt: TGCAGGGCCGGCGGAGCTTACGAGCAGTACTTC
d_gene: NA; j_gene: TRBJ2-5; abundance: NA; v_gene: TRBV6-5; CDR3aa: CASSYVKGAVETQYF; CDR3nt: TGTGCCAGCAGTTACGTTAAAGGGGCGGTGGAGACCCAGTACTTC
d_gene: NA; j_gene: TRBJ1-1; abundance: NA; v_gene: TRBV7-9; CDR3aa: CASSTWEGLGEAFF; CDR3nt: TGTGCCAGCAGCACTTGGGAGGGTCTCGGTGAAGCTTTCTTT
d_gene: NA; j_gene: TRBJ1-2; abundance: NA; v_gene: TRBV27; CDR3aa: CASSLWGSYGYTF; CDR3nt: TGTGCCAGCAGTTTATGGGGCAGCTATGGCTACACCTTC
d_gene: NA; j_gene: TRBJ2-1; abundance: NA; v_gene: TRBV6-5; CDR3aa: CASRVQGREFF; CDR3nt: TGTGCCAGCAGGGTACAGGGTAGGGAGTTCTTC
d_gene: TRBD2; j_gene: TRBJ2-1; abundance: NA; v_gene: TRBV4-3; CDR3aa: CASSQEGLDNGEQFF; CDR3nt: TGCGCCAGCAGCCAAGAGGGACTAGATAACGGTGAGCAGTTCTTC
d_gene: TRBD1; j_gene: TRBJ2-7; abundance: NA; v_gene: TRBV10-3; CDR3aa: CAISEWETGGAYEQYF; CDR3nt: TGTGCCATCAGTGAGTGGGAGACAGGGGGAGCCTACGAGCAGTACTTC
d_gene: TRBD2; j_gene: TRBJ2-7; abundance: NA; v_gene: TRBV4-3; CDR3aa: CASSQAPGLAGGREQYF; CDR3nt: TGCGCCAGCAGCCAAGCCCCGGGACTAGCGGGAGGTAGGGAGCAGTACTTC